The subject of this entry is one T cell receptor beta chain. Its cognate antigen is unknown. PCR primers comprised 60 Vbeta and 13 Jbeta primers. Clones were read by immunoSEQ multiplex PCR, and TCRdb kept only the in-frame ones, dropping some. The data hold about 140,000 clones, with 75% to 85% observed a single time. These data originate in a study of cytomegalovirus exposure and HLA in healthy donors. Trimming shortened V by 6 bases and J by 4 bases, and 10 bases separated the two germline ends. In germline, CDR1 is KGHSH, CDR2 LQKENI. The CDR3 spans 13 residues. Study-level points and caveats: In a later analysis, HLA-C alleles had the fewest associated TCRs, DRB1 alleles the most.

Sequenced: PBMCs. The genes are TRBV18 and TRBJ1-5; D ambiguous. The receptor was isolated from a man aged 35-49 years in good health and CMV-seronegative. DNA for the CDR3: TGTGCCAGCTCCCTGAAGCAAAATCAGCCCCAGCATTTT. It specifies CASSLKQNQPQHF.